The subject of this entry is one TCR beta chain. This record comes from a study of control samples from healthy donors and cancer patients. There are 14 residues in the CDR3. Trimming shortened V by 2 bases and J by 3 bases, and 7 bases separated the two germline ends. CDR1 is LGHDT, CDR2 YNNKEL, per germline (reference sequence). Clones were read by immunoSEQ multiplex PCR, and TCRdb kept only the in-frame ones, dropping some. The table has 90,000 to 110,000 clones, 90% seen once. The sequenced sample consisted of blood. V gene TRBV3-1 (or the pseudogene TRBV3-2) combines with J gene TRBJ2-2, with D hard to call. This clonotype was sampled from a human donor in good health. The donor label of this sample is uncertain. CDR3 bases: TGTGCCAGCAGCCAAAAGTGGGACACCGGGGAGCTGTTTTTT. Translated, it gives CASSQKWDTGELFF.